These 14 T cell receptor beta chains share one sample of origin, sequenced in a study of spatial heterogeneity in lung cancer. Each CDR3 protein is one row after TCRdb ran MiXCR on the 5' RACE reads. The sample contains approximately 2,500 distinct CDR3 sequences, 55% of which appear only once. Sample time point: blood at routine non-recurrence follow-up after resection. Specimen: PBMCs, collected at follow-up. The receptors here all came from a female donor with early-stage non-small cell lung cancer.

This clonotype is a singleton in its sample. This beta chain is off target for a library built for alpha chains, so its abundance means little. The rearrangement joins TRBV6-6 to TRBJ2-5; D unclear. V dropped 3 bases and J dropped 5 bases, with 4 bases sitting between them. There are 11 residues in the CDR3. Germline-derived CDR1 and CDR2 are MNHNY and SVGAGI (reference sequence). CDR3 nucleotides: TGTGCCAGCAGTTATAGCGAGACCCAGTACTTC. Protein product: CASSYSETQYF.

About this clonotype: This beta chain came through as a stray read in a library set up for alpha chains, and its size says little. The chain has TRBV20-1 and TRBJ2-7; 10 nucleotides match TRBD1. The germline V gene encodes CDR1 DFQATT and CDR2 SNEGSKA (reference sequence). The trim removed 6 bases at V and 1 base at J, leaving 3 bases unmatched. The CDR3 length is 13 residues. This chain's CDR3 is CSAGGQGSYEQYF. CDR3 sequence (DNA): TGCAGTGCGGGGGGACAGGGGTCCTACGAGCAGTACTTC.

As regards this clonotype: Within a library made for alpha chains, this beta chain is off target, and its count is uninformative. The rearrangement uses TRBV7-2 and TRBJ1-1, with D unresolved. The germline V and J ends were trimmed by 3 bases and 6 bases, with 14 bases remaining between them. From germline, CDR1 is SGHTA and CDR2 FQGNSA. The CDR3 is made up of 14 amino acids. CDR3 residues: CASSFDAPPSEAFF. For the CDR3, the DNA is TGTGCCAGCAGCTTTGACGCCCCCCCGTCTGAAGCTTTCTTT.

Points on this clonotype: Being off target in a library aimed at alpha chains, this beta chain has a size of little meaning. The CDR3 DNA follows: TGTGCCAGCAGCTTAGTTCGTTTCTCCTATAATTCACCCCTCCACTTT. Translated: CASSLVRFSYNSPLHF. J is TRBJ1-6 and V is TRBV11-2; no reliable D call. Germline-derived CDR1 and CDR2 are SGHAT and FQNNGV. Trimming removed 1 base from V and 0 bases from J, with 7 bases in between. CDR3 length equals 16 residues.

In its sample, this clonotype was seen once. Because this beta chain is a stray read in a library intended to capture alpha chains, its abundance should not be given much weight. This chain uses TRBV10-3 with TRBJ1-1; D might be TRBD1 (5 bases). This CDR3 region has 13 residues. The V end was cut by 4 bases, the J end by 5 bases, with 11 bases between. Germline assignment: CDR1 ENHRY and CDR2 SYGVKD. The CDR3 protein is CAISVGGRTEAFF. In nucleotides, the CDR3 is TGTGCCATCAGTGTTGGGGGAAGAACTGAAGCTTTCTTT.

In regard to this clonotype: With the library built for alpha chains, this beta chain is off target and its frequency is not meaningful. The V gene is TRBV12-3 or TRBV12-4, the J gene TRBJ2-3, with 8 bases lining up with TRBD1. CDR3 length: 12 amino acids. The V and J ends lost 5 bases and 5 bases, in that order; junction bases with no gene match: 0. CDR3 nucleotide sequence: TGTGCCAGCAGTGGACAGGGAGATACGCAGTATTTT. Amino acids: CASSGQGDTQYF.

Notes on this clonotype: A library prepared for alpha chains yielded this beta chain as an off-target read; its size is of little meaning. The chain is built from TRBV5-6 and TRBJ2-7; the D is unclear. V was pared by 2 bases and J by 0 bases, with 9 bases between. The length of the CDR3 is 14 residues. Germline CDR1 and CDR2: SGHDT and YYEEEE. DNA of the CDR3: TGTGCCAGCAGCTTCATCGCAACCTCCTACGAGCAGTACTTC. Protein sequence: CASSFIATSYEQYF.

Worth noting for this clonotype: Since it is a stray read in a library aimed at alpha chains, this beta chain has a size that is not meaningful. The chain couples TRBV7-6 to TRBJ2-1; TRBD1 matches 11 bases. This CDR3 contains 20 residues. Germline CDR1 is SGHVS and CDR2 is FNYEAQ. J lost 3 bases, V lost 0 bases, and 13 bases had no gene match. The CDR3 region has the DNA TGTGCCAGCAGCTTAGCCCGGATGGGGACAGGGGGGGGTCACTACAATGAGCAGTTCTTC. Translated: CASSLARMGTGGGHYNEQFF.

Turning to this clonotype: This beta chain is an off-target read within a library intended for alpha chains, so its frequency means little. The chain employs TRBV5-4 and TRBJ2-1, with 9 positions matching TRBD2. Germline CDR1 is SGHNT and CDR2 is YYREEE (reference sequence). Trimming at V came to 1 base and at J to 8 bases, leaving 10 bases not matched to a gene. The CDR3 has 16 residues. The CDR3 here is CASSLKGLAGTDEQFF. The CDR3 DNA reads TGTGCCAGCAGCTTGAAGGGACTAGCTGGTACGGATGAGCAGTTCTTC.

Concerning this clonotype: This beta chain is off target for a library built for alpha chains, so its abundance means little. The genes are TRBV7-2 and TRBJ2-3; D perhaps matches TRBD1 (6 bases). Trimming removed 5 bases at V and 1 base at J, with 16 bases between. Germline assignment: CDR1 SGHTA and CDR2 FQGNSA. This CDR3 comprises 16 residues. CDR3 protein: CASSTGSYWGTDTQYF. As DNA, the CDR3 is TGTGCCAGCAGCACAGGGAGCTATTGGGGCACAGATACGCAGTATTTT. Combining the CDR3 with reference TRBV7-2 and TRBJ2-3 gives the whole variable domain GAGVSQSPSNKVTEKGKDVELRCDPISGHTALYWYRQSLGQGLEFLIYFQGNSAPDKSGLPSDRFSAERTGGSVSTLTIQRTQQEDSAVYLCASSTGSYWGTDTQYFGPGTRLTVL.

About this clonotype itself: Little can be read into the size of this beta chain, an off-target read in a library designed for alpha chains. This sequence joins TRBV29-1 and TRBJ2-5; 10 bases match TRBD1. Trimming removed 7 bases from V and 6 bases from J; junction bases left unmatched: 8. Germline CDR1 is SQVTM and CDR2 is ANQGSEA. This CDR3 region has 13 residues. The CDR3 DNA sequence: TGCAGCGGGGAGGGGACAGGGGCGAAGACCCAGTACTTC. Protein product: CSGEGTGAKTQYF.

With respect to this clonotype: With the library built for alpha chains, this beta chain is off target and its frequency is not meaningful. The V call is TRBV11-2, the J call TRBJ2-1, with a weak D call TRBD2 (6 bases). Germline CDR1 reads SGHAT; CDR2 reads FQNNGV. The CDR3 is 15 amino acids. V was cut by 6 bases and J by 0 bases, with 12 bases left in between. CDR3 protein: CASRGGYRSYNEQFF. The CDR3 DNA is TGTGCCAGCAGGGGAGGCTACCGCTCCTACAATGAGCAGTTCTTC.

Details on this clonotype: This beta chain is a stray read from a library made for alpha chains; its abundance is not meaningful. This sequence joins TRBV6-5 and TRBJ1-1, with TRBD1 identical over 7 bases. With 4 bases clipped from V and 2 bases from J, the junction kept 4 bases outside the gene matches. Germline loops: CDR1 MNHEY, CDR2 SVGAGI. The CDR3 contains 14 residues. The CDR3 protein is CASSSRTGNTEAFF. DNA of the CDR3: TGTGCCAGCAGTTCCCGGACAGGCAACACTGAAGCTTTCTTT.

For this clonotype: Found in a library prepared for alpha chains, this beta chain is an off-target read, and its abundance has little meaning. The chain links TRBV6-2 or TRBV6-3 to TRBJ2-3; no definite D call. This CDR3 is 12 amino acids long. Looked up from germline, CDR1 is MNHEY and CDR2 is SVGEGT. Trimming pared 6 bases from V and 4 bases from J, leaving 8 bases between. The CDR3 DNA sequence: TGTGCCAGCAGCCCCCCCGCAGATACGCAGTATTTT. Protein: CASSPPADTQYF.